The clone carrying this T cell receptor beta chain was seen a handful of times. As yet, its antigen is unknown. The entry originates in a study of T cells in Graves' hyperthyroidism and ophthalmopathy. What was amplified from RNA transcripts were TCR beta CDR3 regions. During a first-round RT-PCR of the TCR CDR3, the HTBI primer set was used. TCRdb reprocessed the multiplex PCR reads via MiXCR and lists one record per CDR3 protein. The sample includes some 400,000 distinct CDR3 sequences, approximately 13% of them seen just once. Whole-study findings and limits: Blood held most thyroid clonotypes expanded above 0.001 frequency.

Germline V CDR1 and CDR2: MNHEY, SMNVEV (reference sequence). The CDR3 covers 13 residues. Trimming removed 4 bases from V and 4 bases from J; junction bases left unmatched: 2. Orbital computed tomography and thyroid ultrasound, together with serum TRAb and thyroxine and clinical symptoms, were used for diagnoses. This chain connects TRBV27 to TRBJ2-3, with 7 bases that match TRBD1. The sequence was obtained from a man aged 25-40 years with Graves' hyperthyroidism that later progressed to Graves' ophthalmopathy. Sequenced input: blood. The CDR3 loop is CASSSTGADTQYF. The CDR3 bases are TGTGCCAGCAGTTCTACAGGGGCAGATACGCAGTATTTT.